Each of the 26 T cell receptor beta chains below was sequenced from the same sample in a study of tumor-infiltrating lymphocytes in oesophageal squamous cell carcinoma. Each CDR3 protein is one row after TCRdb ran MiXCR on the PCR reads. The sample contains about 17,000 distinct CDR3 sequences, over 40% of which appear only once. Material: normal esophageal tissue next to the tumor. These receptors originate from a female donor with esophageal squamous cell carcinoma.

Within the sample, this clonotype is medium-sized. The chain joins TRBV11-2 to TRBJ2-5; TRBD2 agrees at 8 bases. The CDR3 has 16 residues. Unmatched junction bases numbered 8, after V lost 4 bases and J lost 1 base. Germline V lookup: CDR1 SGHAT, CDR2 FQNNGV. The CDR3 DNA follows: TGTGCCAGCAGCTCCAAGAAAGGACTAGCCCAAGAGACCCAGTACTTC. Protein: CASSSKKGLAQETQYF. Based on the CDR3 plus reference TRBV11-2 and TRBJ2-5, the full variable domain is EAGVAQSPRYKIIEKRQSVAFWCNPISGHATLYWYQQILGQGPKLLIQFQNNGVVDDSQLPKDRFSAERLKGVDSTLKIQPAKLEDSAVYLCASSSKKGLAQETQYFGPGTRLLVL.

This chain connects TRBV6-1 to TRBJ2-1, with a possible D match to TRBD2 (5 bases). The better agreement between TRBJ2-5 and the DNA end casts doubt on the J call. The CDR3 loop spans 13 amino acids. Germline CDR1 is MNHNS and CDR2 is SASEGT. For the CDR3, the DNA is TGTGCCAGCAGTGAGCAAGGGAGAGAGACCCAGTACTTC. This codes for CASSEQGRETQYF.

Concerning this clonotype itself: The conserved closing phenylalanine or tryptophan is absent in this CDR3, likely reflecting a read error. The DNA is omitted, as the CDR3 cannot be located on it reliably, and the CDR3 follows TCRdb's listing. The CDR3 protein is CASTERST. The chain is built from TRBV7-9 and TRBJ1-1. Germline-derived CDR1 and CDR2 are SEHNR and FQNEAQ (reference sequence). Ends included, the CDR3 has 8 residues.

This clonotype came up many times. V usage is TRBV6-1 and J usage is TRBJ2-5, with TRBD2 as a possible D gene (6 bases). The CDR3 totals 14 residues. V lost 6 bases and J 1 base, leaving 12 bases between the germline ends. Germline V gene lookup returns CDR1 MNHNS and CDR2 SASEGT. CDR3 sequence reads: CASSPTRGQETQYF. The CDR3 DNA sequence: TGTGCCAGCAGCCCGACTAGGGGCCAAGAGACCCAGTACTTC.

In regard to this clonotype: The conserved closing phenylalanine or tryptophan is absent in this CDR3, likely reflecting a read error. The DNA is left out, because the CDR3 cannot be placed on it with certainty; the CDR3 is given as TCRdb lists it. The rearrangement uses TRBV28 and TRBJ2-4. CDR1 MDHEN and CDR2 SYDVKM come from the germline V gene. 9 amino acids form the CDR3, both terminal residues included. CDR3: CASSSTFKA.

The CDR3 DNA follows: TGCAGTGGTGTGACGGGAGATAGAGATACGCAGTATTTT. This gives the protein CSGVTGDRDTQYF. This chain uses TRBV20-1 with TRBJ2-3, with a possible D match to TRBD2 (6 bases). Trimming removed 7 bases at V and 5 bases at J, with 16 bases between. The CDR3 has 13 residues. Per the germline V gene, CDR1 is DFQATT and CDR2 is SNEGSKA (reference sequence).

This clonotype was picked up many times. CDR3 residues: CASSTTGYGPKGYTF. Written as DNA, the CDR3 is TGTGCCAGTAGTACAACAGGGTACGGACCCAAAGGCTACACCTTC. J is TRBJ1-2 and V is TRBV19; possible D gene TRBD1, 6 bases. Germline CDR1 is LNHDA and CDR2 is SQIVND (reference sequence). This CDR3 contains 15 residues. Trimming left V 4 bases short and J 8 bases short, with 20 bases between.

The chain links TRBV12-5 to TRBJ1-1; D unclear. Per germline, CDR1 LGHNT and CDR2 FRNRAP. V was clipped by 8 bases and J by 0 bases, with 4 bases between them. The CDR3 loop spans 11 amino acids. The chain's CDR3 is CASKMNTEAFF. Here the CDR3 DNA reads TGTGCTAGTAAGATGAACACTGAAGCTTTCTTT.

This clonotype has ten or more counts. This chain joins TRBV19 and TRBJ1-1; 7 bases align to TRBD1. The CDR3 has 12 amino acids. Germline CDR1 reads LNHDA; CDR2 reads SQIVND (reference sequence). J gave up 10 bases and V 6 bases, and 8 bases lay outside the gene matches. Written as DNA, the CDR3 is TGTGCCAGTAGGACAGGGAGCGGTAGAGCTTTCTTT. Translating it yields CASRTGSGRAFF.

The chain has TRBV12-3 or TRBV12-4 and TRBJ1-2; D possibly corresponds to TRBD1 (5 bases). The CDR3 runs 13 residues. Trimming stripped 5 bases from V and 4 bases from J, with 11 bases between. This chain's CDR3 is CASSPGGGYGYTF. The CDR3 nucleotides read TGTGCCAGCAGTCCCGGGGGGGGCTATGGCTACACCTTC.

The chain couples TRBV7-9 to TRBJ2-2; 8 bases align to TRBD1. The V and J ends lost 1 base and 8 bases, in that order; junction bases with no gene match: 9. The CDR3 covers 16 residues. Per the germline V gene, CDR1 is SEHNR and CDR2 is FQNEAQ (reference sequence). In nucleotides, the CDR3 is TGTGCCAGCAGCTTAGTAGCTCAGGGGGCAGGAGGGGAGCTGTTTTTT. Amino acid sequence: CASSLVAQGAGGELFF.

At least ten counts were recorded for this clonotype. The chain joins TRBV5-4 to TRBJ2-1; 8 bases map to TRBD1. Germline values: CDR1 SGHNT, CDR2 YYREEE (reference sequence). The length of the CDR3 is 13 residues. Germline trimming cut 4 bases from V and 9 bases from J; bases unmatched to any gene: 6. CDR3 loop: CASSRTGTGEQFF. The CDR3 bases are TGTGCCAGCAGCAGGACAGGGACTGGTGAGCAGTTCTTC.

The rearrangement joins TRBV4-1 to TRBJ1-2; D gene ambiguous. CDR3 length equals 13 residues. CDR1 is MGHRA and CDR2 is YSYEKL in the germline V gene. Trimming pared 1 base from V and 5 bases from J, leaving 8 bases between. The CDR3 bases are TGCGCCAGCAGCCAAGTAAGCCGGTATGGCTACACCTTC. It specifies CASSQVSRYGYTF.

The J gene is TRBJ2-6, the V gene TRBV11-2, with D perhaps matching TRBD2 (5 bases). Germline CDR1 SGHAT, CDR2 FQNNGV. The CDR3 totals 18 residues. V shed 6 bases and J shed 1 base, with 19 bases lying between them. The CDR3 sequence is CASSLRNPGISGANVLTF. Here the CDR3 DNA reads TGTGCCAGCAGTTTAAGGAACCCCGGGATTTCTGGGGCCAACGTCCTGACTTTC.

The chain links TRBV6-6 to TRBJ2-1, with 9 bases aligning to TRBD2. The DNA end favors TRBJ2-7, so the J call may be wrong. CDR3 length: 15 amino acids. CDR1 is MNHNY and CDR2 is SVGAGI in the germline V gene (reference sequence). The CDR3 here is CASRRAGGPTYEQYF. DNA of the CDR3: TGTGCCAGCAGAAGAGCGGGAGGCCCCACGTACGAGCAGTACTTC.

This chain connects TRBV12-5 to TRBJ2-3; D not resolved. The last part of the DNA fits TRBJ2-5 better; the J call may be wrong. The CDR3 extends over 11 amino acids. The germline V gene encodes CDR1 LGHNT and CDR2 FRNRAP. CDR3 region: CASGSYGTQYF. The CDR3 bases are TGTGCTAGTGGTTCGTACGGGACCCAGTACTTC.

This clonotype was seen repeatedly, ten times or more. V gene TRBV6-6 combines with J gene TRBJ2-1; TRBD2 agrees at 11 bases. With V trimmed by 2 bases and J by 8 bases, 5 bases remained unmatched. CDR3 size: 15 residues. Germline loops: CDR1 MNHNY, CDR2 SVGAGI (reference sequence). The CDR3: CASSYRTSGSYEQFF. As DNA, the CDR3 is TGTGCCAGCAGTTACAGAACTAGCGGGAGTTATGAGCAGTTCTTC.

The chain has TRBV5-1 and TRBJ2-3; D uncertain. CDR3 size: 14 residues. Germline V gene sequence: CDR1 SGHRS, CDR2 YFSETQ. Trimming left V 1 base short and J 1 base short, with 7 bases between. The CDR3 DNA reads TGCGCCAGCAGCTTGTTCCCGGGCACAGATACGCAGTATTTT. Amino acids: CASSLFPGTDTQYF.

This clonotype showed up just a few times. This sequence joins TRBV2 and TRBJ1-1, with D maybe TRBD1 (5 bases). The CDR3 sequence is 11 residues long. Looked up from germline, CDR1 is SNHLY and CDR2 is FYNNEI. The V end lost 8 bases, the J end lost 4 bases, and 8 bases lay between the germline ends. CDR3 amino acids: CASGGATEAFF. CDR3 nucleotides: TGTGCCAGCGGCGGGGCCACTGAAGCTTTCTTT. Variable domain in full (rest from reference TRBV2 and TRBJ1-1): EPEVTQTPSHQVTQMGQEVILRCVPISNHLYFYWYRQILGQKVEFLVSFYNNEISEKSEIFDDQFSVERPDGSNFTLKIRSTKLEDSAMYFCASGGATEAFFGQGTRLTVV.

A word on this clonotype: The junction departs from germline at one end; a sequencing error may be responsible. V and J are TRBV7-6 and TRBJ1-2, with 10 bases aligning to TRBD1. Germline CDR1 SGHVS, CDR2 FNYEAQ. The CDR3 runs to 13 residues. The CDR3 region is CASSSGQGDGYSF. The CDR3 DNA reads TGTGCCAGCAGCTCCGGACAGGGGGACGGCTACAGCTTC. The variable domain in full, with the rest retrieved from reference TRBV7-6 and TRBJ1-2, is GAGVSQSPRYKVTKRGQDVALRCDPISGHVSLYWYRQALGQGPEFLTYFNYEAQQDKSGLPNDRFSAERPEGSISTLTIQRTEQRDSAMYRCASSSGQGDGYSFGSGTRLTVV.

The rearrangement joins TRBV7-9 to TRBJ2-5; 13 bases map to TRBD2. The J call may be in error: the DNA end matches TRBJ2-7 better. The length of the CDR3 is 18 residues. Per the germline V gene, CDR1 is SEHNR and CDR2 is FQNEAQ (reference sequence). CDR3: CASSLVPGLAGKSYEQYF. Written as DNA, the CDR3 is TGTGCCAGCAGCCTCGTCCCGGGACTAGCGGGGAAATCCTACGAGCAGTACTTC.

Comments on this clonotype: A read error may be the cause here, since a much bigger clone is one base away. The CDR3 region is CASGRTADNPPLHF. The CDR3 DNA follows: TGTGCCAGCGGGAGGACGGCGGATAATCCACCCCTCCACTTT. The chain combines TRBV2 with TRBJ1-6; D is unclear. The CDR3 is 14 amino acids. Per germline, CDR1 SNHLY and CDR2 FYNNEI.

The gene calls are TRBV7-3 and TRBJ2-1; TRBD2 matches at 9 bases. CDR1 and CDR2 (germline): SGHTA, FQGTGA. The CDR3 runs 17 residues. With 1 base clipped from V and 6 bases from J, the junction kept 10 bases outside the gene matches. CDR3 protein: CASSLKAGLAGPNEQFF. The CDR3 nucleotides read TGTGCCAGCAGCTTAAAGGCCGGGCTAGCGGGGCCCAATGAGCAGTTCTTC. The full variable domain, completed using reference TRBV7-3 and TRBJ2-1, is GAGVSQTPSNKVTEKGKYVELRCDPISGHTALYWYRQSLGQGPEFLIYFQGTGAADDSGLPNDRFFAVRPEGSVSTLKIQRTERGDSAVYLCASSLKAGLAGPNEQFFGPGTRLTVL.

In this sample, this clonotype turned up many times. This chain's CDR3 is CASSSGTGGYEQYF. CDR3 DNA sequence: TGTGCCAGCAGTTCCGGGACAGGGGGCTACGAGCAGTACTTC. The chain joins TRBV27 to TRBJ2-7; 11 bases are shared with TRBD1. Trimming removed 4 bases from V and 3 bases from J; junction bases left unmatched: 2. The CDR3 consists of 14 residues. Germline V CDR1 and CDR2: MNHEY, SMNVEV (reference sequence).

This clonotype has a count of ten or more. V is TRBV7-9 and J is TRBJ2-1, with a possible D match to TRBD2 (6 bases). The CDR3 has 14 amino acids. Germline V CDR1 and CDR2: SEHNR, FQNEAQ (reference sequence). The V end was cut by 1 base, the J end by 6 bases, with 10 bases between. Written as DNA, the CDR3 is TGTGCCAGCAGCTTAGGGGGGACTTCCAATGAGCAGTTCTTC. It specifies CASSLGGTSNEQFF. Full variable domain (rest looked up from reference TRBV7-9 and TRBJ2-1): DTGVSQNPRHKITKRGQNVTFRCDPISEHNRLYWYRQTLGQGPEFLTYFQNEAQLEKSRLLSDRFSAERPKGSFSTLEIQRTEQGDSAMYLCASSLGGTSNEQFFGPGTRLTVL.

The rearrangement uses TRBV12-3 or TRBV12-4 and TRBJ1-1; possibly TRBD1 for D (6 bases). The CDR3 has 14 amino acids. V lost 5 bases and J lost 3, with 13 bases in between. The CDR3 region is CASSTGGGYTEAFF. CDR3 DNA: TGTGCCAGCAGTACAGGAGGGGGGTACACTGAAGCTTTCTTT.